The 22 T cell receptor beta chains below come from one sample, sequenced in a study of T-cell memory formation after mild COVID-19. TCRdb re-derived calls from the 5' RACE reads in MiXCR, one entry per CDR3 protein. The sample shows roughly 400,000 distinct CDR3 sequences, more than 20% of them seen only once. The sequenced sample was PBMCs or a T cell subset sorted from them (not recorded which). The origin of the receptors is an adult woman who had mild COVID-19 (a few samples of this study predate the infection). Cell type and time point are not known.

There are a few counts of this clonotype. The CDR3 nucleotides read TGTGCCAGCAGCGGCCCCCGGGGGACCAACCCTGAAGCTTTCTTT. This gives the protein CASSGPRGTNPEAFF. The chain combines TRBV7-2 with TRBJ1-1; the D gene is possibly TRBD1 (5 bases). Germline V lookup: CDR1 SGHTA, CDR2 FQGNSA. The CDR3 is 15 residues long. V was cut by 5 bases and J by 6 bases, with 19 bases left in between. Complete variable domain (other parts from reference TRBV7-2 and TRBJ1-1): GAGVSQSPSNKVTEKGKDVELRCDPISGHTALYWYRQSLGQGLEFLIYFQGNSAPDKSGLPSDRFSAERTGGSVSTLTIQRTQQEDSAVYLCASSGPRGTNPEAFFGQGTRLTVV.

This clonotype has just a few counts. This chain connects TRBV7-2 to TRBJ2-3, with D maybe TRBD2 (5 bases). V was shortened by 5 bases and J by 14 bases, with 14 bases between the two germline ends. In germline, CDR1 is SGHTA, CDR2 FQGNSA. The CDR3 has 11 amino acids. DNA for the CDR3: TGTGCCAGCAGCGGAGGTGTTAGAGGGTATTTT. It is translated as CASSGGVRGYF.

This chain joins TRBV6-5 and TRBJ1-1, with 10 bases identical to TRBD1. Germline CDR1 reads MNHEY; CDR2 reads SVGAGI. J lost 0 bases, V lost 5 bases, and 9 bases had no gene match. The length of the CDR3 is 17 residues. This CDR3 is CASSEWDRGIMNTEAFF. The CDR3 region has the DNA TGTGCCAGCAGTGAATGGGACAGGGGTATAATGAACACTGAAGCTTTCTTT.

V gene TRBV4-3 combines with J gene TRBJ1-1; D remains unclear. The V gene's germline CDR1 is LGHNA and CDR2 YSLEER. The CDR3 covers 16 residues. Between the trimmed V and J ends, which lost 1 base and 11 bases, there was a span of 23 bases. The CDR3 nucleotides are TGCGCCAGCAGCCAAGTCAGGTCTTCCGTTGGGATCCGGGCTTTCTTT. It encodes CASSQVRSSVGIRAFF.

The genes are TRBV10-3 and TRBJ2-7; TRBD1 aligns across 7 bases. V dropped 11 bases and J dropped 5; count of bases not matched to a gene: 9. This CDR3 spans 12 amino acids. The germline V gene encodes CDR1 ENHRY and CDR2 SYGVKD. CDR3 bases: TGTGCCTCCGCCGGGACAGAGGACGAGCAGTACTTC. This gives the protein CASAGTEDEQYF.

This clonotype was found a few times. The genes are TRBV12-3 or TRBV12-4 and TRBJ2-1; 7 bases are shared with TRBD2. V lost 3 bases and J lost 8; bases outside the gene matches: 7. The CDR3 extends over 14 amino acids. The DNA of the CDR3 is TGTGCCAGCAGTTTCTTTAAGCGGGGAGATGAGCAGTTCTTC. Translated, it gives CASSFFKRGDEQFF.

A few counts support this clonotype. The rearrangement links TRBV20-1 to TRBJ1-2; D gene uncertain. CDR1 is DFQATT and CDR2 is SNEGSKA in the germline V gene (reference sequence). With 6 bases removed from V and 4 bases from J, the gap between germline ends came to 12 bases. The CDR3 totals 12 residues. CDR3 nucleotides: TGCAGTGCCGGCAGGCGGGTCTATGGCTACACCTTC. Translating gives CSAGRRVYGYTF.

This clonotype was seen more than once but under ten times. The chain uses TRBV27 and TRBJ2-3; TRBD2 matches at 7 bases. The CDR3 is 20 amino acids. Per the germline V gene, CDR1 is MNHEY and CDR2 is SMNVEV (reference sequence). V lost 1 base to trimming and J lost 0 bases; unmatched junction nucleotides: 16. The CDR3 bases are TGTGCCAGCAGTTTATACCCTAGCGGCACTCTCGACACTAGCACAGATACGCAGTATTTT. Translated: CASSLYPSGTLDTSTDTQYF.

V is TRBV29-1 and J is TRBJ1-2, with TRBD1 as a possible D gene (6 bases). This CDR3 spans 13 amino acids. CDR1 and CDR2 (germline): SQVTM, ANQGSEA. V lost 7 bases and J lost 8, with 20 bases in between. The CDR3 nucleotides are TGCAGCGCCCTGGACAGCCCGAGTGAGGGCTACACCTTC. Protein product: CSALDSPSEGYTF. Based on the CDR3 plus reference TRBV29-1 and TRBJ1-2, the full variable domain is SAVISQKPSRDICQRGTSLTIQCQVDSQVTMMFWYRQQPGQSLTLIATANQGSEATYESGFVIDKFPISRPNLTFSTLTVSNMSPEDSSIYLCSALDSPSEGYTFGSGTRLTVV.

The chain recombines TRBV24-1 with TRBJ2-5, with unresolved D. V was pared by 5 bases and J by 2 bases, with 17 bases between. CDR1 is KGHDR, CDR2 SFDVKD, per germline. The CDR3 loop spans 16 amino acids. CDR3: CATSGGKGIRQETQYF. The CDR3 DNA reads as TGTGCCACCAGTGGGGGTAAAGGCATTCGGCAAGAGACCCAGTACTTC.

This chain joins TRBV12-3 or TRBV12-4 and TRBJ2-1; 8 positions match TRBD2. After removal of 5 bases from V and 1 base from J, the junction contained 13 bases not matched to a gene. This CDR3 spans 18 amino acids. CDR3 region: CASSPPGGRGGSYNEQFF. CDR3 coding DNA: TGTGCCAGCAGTCCCCCGGGGGGCCGGGGGGGATCCTACAATGAGCAGTTCTTC.

This clonotype turned up a few times. The chain is built from TRBV20-1 and TRBJ1-5, with D unresolved. CDR1 DFQATT and CDR2 SNEGSKA come from the germline V gene (reference sequence). CDR3 size: 14 residues. V was clipped by 1 base and J by 4 bases, with 11 bases between them. CDR3 in DNA: TGCAGTGCTAGAGCCCCCACTACGAATCAGCCCCAGCATTTT. Residues: CSARAPTTNQPQHF.

The rearrangement joins TRBV5-1 to TRBJ2-2, with TRBD1 identical over 10 bases. The CDR3 runs 16 residues. With V trimmed by 4 bases and J by 6 bases, 9 bases remained unmatched. Looked up from germline, CDR1 is SGHRS and CDR2 is YFSETQ. The DNA of the CDR3 is TGCGCCAGCAGCACGGGGACAGGGGTCCGAGCCGGGGAGCTGTTTTTT. Translated, it gives CASSTGTGVRAGELFF.

V is TRBV11-3 and J is TRBJ2-5, with D possibly being TRBD2 (6 bases). V lost 5 bases to trimming and J lost 4 bases, with 17 bases between them. CDR1 is SGHNT and CDR2 is YENEEA in the germline V gene. CDR3 length equals 15 residues. The CDR3 DNA reads as TGTGCCAGCAGCCCAGGCCCGCGGGGAGGAGAGACCCAGTACTTC. Its protein product is CASSPGPRGGETQYF.

The chain links TRBV25-1 to TRBJ2-1; a possible D gene is TRBD2 (6 bases). The CDR3 runs to 16 residues. Germline assignment: CDR1 MGHDK and CDR2 SYGVNS. The V end was cut by 1 base, the J end by 5 bases, with 15 bases between. The CDR3 coding sequence is TGTGCCAGCAGTGAATCTGGAGGGAGCAGAAACAATGAGCAGTTCTTC. Its protein is CASSESGGSRNNEQFF. The full variable domain, its missing parts supplied by reference TRBV25-1 and TRBJ2-1, is EADIYQTPRYLVIGTGKKITLECSQTMGHDKMYWYQQDPGMELHLIHYSYGVNSTEKGDLSSESTVSRIRTEHFPLTLESARPSHTSQYLCASSESGGSRNNEQFFGPGTRLTVL.

There are a few counts of this clonotype. This chain connects TRBV5-6 to TRBJ1-1, with D possibly TRBD1 on 6 matching bases. From germline, CDR1 is SGHDT and CDR2 YYEEEE. The CDR3 spans 15 residues. V lost 2 bases and J 4 bases, leaving 15 bases between the germline ends. The DNA of the CDR3 is TGTGCCAGCAGCTTCCAGGGGACGAGGGGCACTGAAGCTTTCTTT. Its translation: CASSFQGTRGTEAFF.

The chain combines TRBV7-9 with TRBJ1-1; TRBD1 agrees at 8 bases. Germline assignment: CDR1 SEHNR and CDR2 FQNEAQ (reference sequence). The V gene end was trimmed by 2 bases and the J gene end by 1 base; junction bases not matched to a gene: 3. There are 15 residues in the CDR3. CDR3 coding DNA: TGTGCCAGCAGCTTAAAGGGGACAGGGAACACTGAAGCTTTCTTT. Its translation: CASSLKGTGNTEAFF.

In this sample, this clonotype turned up a few times. The chain joins TRBV18 to TRBJ1-2; no firm D call. Deletions cut 3 bases from V and 2 bases from J, with 10 bases between. The CDR3 runs to 14 residues. CDR1 is KGHSH and CDR2 is LQKENI in the germline V gene. CDR3 bases: TGTGCCAGCTCACCTCGTTCAGAGAACTATGGCTACACCTTC. This encodes CASSPRSENYGYTF.

Regarding this clonotype: A read error is possible here, since a much larger clone lies one base away. The chain carries TRBV11-3 and TRBJ2-3; TRBD1 aligns across 9 bases. The CDR3 contains 15 residues. The germline gives CDR1 SGHNT, CDR2 YENEEA. The CDR3 nucleotides read TGTGCCAGCAGCTTAGACGGGACAGGGACAGATACGCAGTGTTTT. Translated: CASSLDGTGTDTQCF.

This clonotype was seen repeatedly, ten times or more. CDR3 residues: CASSRAGTPHGYTF. Written as DNA, the CDR3 is TGTGCCAGCAGTCGGGCCGGGACGCCTCATGGCTACACCTTC. The chain is built from TRBV6-5 and TRBJ1-2; possibly TRBD1 for D (5 bases). The CDR3 totals 14 residues. Trimming took off 5 bases at V and 6 bases at J, with 16 bases between the two ends. CDR1 and CDR2 from the germline V gene are MNHEY and SVGAGI.

This clonotype was observed a few times. The chain recombines TRBV13 with TRBJ2-3, with D perhaps TRBD2 (5 bases). The V gene lost 4 bases and the J gene lost 0 bases, with 17 bases spanning the gap. CDR1 is PRHDT, CDR2 FYEKMQ, per germline (reference sequence). The CDR3 covers 17 residues. The DNA of the CDR3 is TGTGCCAGCAGCTCCCCCGCGAGGGTAACTAGCACAGATACGCAGTATTTT. Translating gives CASSSPARVTSTDTQYF.

The sample holds a few counts of this clonotype. The chain has TRBV24-1 and TRBJ2-1; the D is unclear. V dropped 4 bases and J dropped 2 bases, with 11 bases sitting between them. The CDR3 extends over 15 amino acids. CDR1 KGHDR and CDR2 SFDVKD come from the germline V gene. Here the CDR3 reads CATSEFRSPYNEQFF. CDR3 DNA: TGTGCCACCAGTGAATTCCGGTCCCCCTACAATGAGCAGTTCTTC.